One and the same sample provided the 3 T cell receptor beta chains below, sequenced in a study of cytomegalovirus exposure and HLA in healthy donors. This PCR relied on a set of 60 Vbeta primers and 13 Jbeta primers. Clones were read by immunoSEQ multiplex PCR, and TCRdb kept only the in-frame ones, dropping some. In the table there are 84,000 or so clones, around four fifths of which are singletons. The sequenced sample consisted of PBMCs. All receptors derive from a man aged 25 to 40 in good health and CMV-seronegative.

This clone appeared once. The chain combines TRBV5-8 with TRBJ1-1; TRBD1 aligns across 7 bases. The CDR3 runs to 14 residues. Per germline, CDR1 SGHTS and CDR2 YDEGEE. Trimming at V came to 4 bases and at J to 4 bases, leaving 7 bases not matched to a gene. As DNA, the CDR3 is TGTGCCAGCAGCCTGACAGGGAGGAGCACTGAAGCTTTCTTT. Residues: CASSLTGRSTEAFF.

The rearrangement links TRBV7-9 to TRBJ1-1; TRBD1 is a possible D gene (5 bases). CDR1 is SEHNR and CDR2 is FQNEAQ in the germline V gene (reference sequence). CDR3 length: 15 amino acids. Deletions cut 2 bases from V and 0 bases from J, with 10 bases between. CDR3 loop: CASSLSTGLNTEAFF. CDR3 in DNA: TGTGCCAGCAGCTTATCCACAGGTCTGAACACTGAAGCTTTCTTT.

The genes are TRBV7-9 and TRBJ1-2; TRBD1 aligns across 7 bases. This CDR3 is built from 13 residues. The germline CDR1 and CDR2 sequences are SEHNR and FQNEAQ (reference sequence). The J segment lost 2 bases and the V segment lost 6 bases, leaving 3 bases of the junction unmatched. CDR3 loop: CASRGQRNYGYTF. The CDR3 nucleotides are TGTGCCAGCAGGGGACAGAGGAACTATGGCTACACCTTC.